The 17 T cell receptor beta chains below come from one sample, sequenced in a study of molecular identifiers for immune sequencing clone quantification. TCRdb fed the PCR reads into MiXCR, producing one record per CDR3 protein. This table holds about 500,000 distinct CDR3 sequences, 25% found once. Source material: naive CD8+ T cells from blood, with Jurkat cell RNA spiked in. Documented subset: FACS-sorted CD8+CD4-CCR7+CD45RA+ naive T cells. These receptors all come from a human donor in good health. Some libraries in this study had Jurkat cell RNA spiked in.

About this clonotype: This may come from a read error, since a much larger clone is one base off. The chain recombines TRBV20-1 with TRBJ2-7; 7 nucleotides line up with TRBD2. Per the germline V gene, CDR1 is DFQATT and CDR2 is SNEGSKA (reference sequence). The CDR3 length is 14 residues. In DNA, the CDR3 is TGCGGTGCTAGAGATATGGGGGGGAATAGCGAGCAGTACTTC. As protein: CGARDMGGNSEQYF.

This clonotype was observed many times. The rearrangement uses TRBV4-3 and TRBJ2-7; the match to TRBD2 covers 9 bases. The CDR3 contains 15 residues. V was pared by 0 bases and J by 4 bases, with 4 bases of the junction left unmatched. The germline CDR1 and CDR2 sequences are LGHNA and YSLEER. The CDR3 sequence is CASSQDASGGYEQYF. The CDR3 region has the DNA TGCGCCAGCAGCCAAGATGCGAGCGGGGGGTACGAGCAGTACTTC.

This clonotype was detected ten times or more. The gene calls are TRBV9 and TRBJ2-5; TRBD1 agrees at 7 bases. Looked up from germline, CDR1 is SGDLS and CDR2 is YYNGEE. The V gene end was trimmed by 0 bases and the J gene end by 4 bases; junction bases not matched to a gene: 9. The CDR3 consists of 16 residues. The CDR3 sequence: CASSVGHSTGVETQYF. The CDR3 nucleotides are TGTGCCAGCAGCGTAGGCCACTCAACAGGGGTAGAGACCCAGTACTTC. Complete variable domain (other parts from reference TRBV9 and TRBJ2-5): DSGVTQTPKHLITATGQRVTLRCSPRSGDLSVYWYQQSLDQGLQFLIQYYNGEERAKGNILERFSAQQFPDLHSELNLSSLELGDSALYFCASSVGHSTGVETQYFGPGTRLLVL.

The rearrangement links TRBV4-3 to TRBJ2-7; D is possibly TRBD1 (6 bases). This CDR3 is built from 16 residues. The germline V gene has CDR1 LGHNA and CDR2 YSLEER. Deletions cut 0 bases from V and 4 bases from J, with 16 bases between. The CDR3 bases are TGCGCCAGCAGCCAAGAATCGGCAGGGGCGGAGTACGAGCAGTACTTC. It specifies CASSQESAGAEYEQYF.

Points on this clonotype: This CDR3 is missing its conserved last phenylalanine or tryptophan, likely due to a read error. The chain recombines TRBV3-1 with TRBJ2-1; D unclear. The CDR3 extends over 12 amino acids. Trimming cost V 8 bases and J 5 bases, with 10 bases left between them. Germline CDR1 is LGHDT and CDR2 is YNNKEL (reference sequence). The chain's CDR3 is CASRTPDNEQFI. The CDR3 DNA reads TGTGCCAGCCGAACTCCAGACAATGAGCAGTTCATC.

This clonotype was detected a few times. The chain joins TRBV6-2 or TRBV6-3 to TRBJ2-1, with 7 bases lining up with TRBD1. The CDR3 totals 14 residues. V was clipped by 6 bases and J by 2 bases; unmatched bases: 4. Germline CDR1 MNHEY, CDR2 SVGEGT. In nucleotides, the CDR3 is TGTGCCAGCAGGACCCAGGGGGCCTACAATGAGCAGTTCTTC. Its protein product is CASRTQGAYNEQFF.

This clonotype was observed a few times. The rearrangement uses TRBV11-2 and TRBJ2-5; TRBD1 matches 8 bases. The length of the CDR3 is 15 residues. Per germline, CDR1 SGHAT and CDR2 FQNNGV. The V gene end was trimmed by 5 bases and the J gene end by 3 bases; junction bases not matched to a gene: 8. The CDR3, as DNA: TGTGCCAGCAGCCTATGGACAGGGCGTGAAGAGACCCAGTACTTC. Protein: CASSLWTGREETQYF.

The sample holds a few counts of this clonotype. The rearrangement links TRBV18 to TRBJ2-2; D call uncertain. The germline V gene encodes CDR1 KGHSH and CDR2 LQKENI. The CDR3 loop spans 16 amino acids. Trimming took 2 bases from V and 0 from J, leaving 10 bases between them. CDR3 DNA sequence: TGTGCCAGCTCACCATTGGAAGGAGCGAACACCGGGGAGCTGTTTTTT. As protein: CASSPLEGANTGELFF.

This clonotype was counted ten times or more. The V call is TRBV21-1, the J call TRBJ1-5. TRBV21-1 is a pseudogene. The CDR3 length is 18 residues. The CDR3 here is CASSKVPGLIHSNQPQHF. In nucleotides, the CDR3 is TGTGCCAGCAGCAAAGTCCCCGGGCTGATACATAGCAATCAGCCCCAGCATTTT.

To note about this clonotype: Since a much larger clone is just one base distant, this may be a read error. The chain has TRBV4-3 and TRBJ2-7; 8 bases align to TRBD2. The CDR3 runs 15 residues. Germline CDR1 reads LGHNA; CDR2 reads YSLEER. Here the CDR3 reads CVSSQDVRGDYEQYF. The CDR3 bases are TGCGTCAGCAGCCAAGATGTGCGGGGGGACTACGAGCAGTACTTC.

V and J are TRBV4-3 and TRBJ1-1; D is ambiguous. V was shortened by 0 bases and J by 2 bases, with 10 bases between the two germline ends. Germline loops: CDR1 LGHNA, CDR2 YSLEER. There are 15 residues in the CDR3. In DNA, the CDR3 is TGCGCCAGCAGCCAAGATCGGATACCCAACACTGAAGCTTTCTTT. Its translation is CASSQDRIPNTEAFF.

The rearrangement links TRBV12-3 or TRBV12-4 to TRBJ2-3; D gene ambiguous. The CDR3 runs to 14 residues. Trimming stripped 5 bases from V and 1 base from J, with 10 bases between. CDR3 sequence (DNA): TGTGCCAGCAGTCTTCTAACCCGCACAGATACGCAGTATTTT. The encoded protein is CASSLLTRTDTQYF.

In this sample, this clonotype turned up a few times. V gene TRBV7-9 combines with J gene TRBJ1-1; D may be TRBD1 (6 bases). Germline CDR1 reads SEHNR; CDR2 reads FQNEAQ (reference sequence). V was trimmed by 4 bases and J by 1 base, leaving 10 bases between them. This CDR3 is built from 14 residues. CDR3 DNA sequence: TGTGCCAGCAGCTCGACAGGAGAGAACACTGAAGCTTTCTTT. Protein product: CASSSTGENTEAFF.

The rearrangement uses TRBV6-2 or TRBV6-3 and TRBJ2-5; tentative D call: TRBD2 (6 bases). The CDR3 has 15 residues. Trimming took off 2 bases at V and 4 bases at J, with 14 bases between the two ends. Looked up from germline, CDR1 is MNHEY and CDR2 is SVGEGT. CDR3 amino acids: CASSYLRLGGETQYF. Here the CDR3 DNA reads TGTGCCAGCAGTTACCTCCGACTGGGAGGAGAGACCCAGTACTTC.

The table lists this clonotype with a few counts. The J gene is TRBJ2-2, the V gene TRBV12-3 or TRBV12-4; maybe TRBD1 (5 bases). This CDR3 contains 15 residues. The ends were cut back, 2 bases at V and 4 bases at J, with 11 bases in the middle. CDR3 in amino acids: CASSLIQGTTGELFF. CDR3 in DNA: TGTGCCAGCAGTTTAATTCAGGGCACCACCGGGGAGCTGTTTTTT.

The V and J genes are TRBV11-2 and TRBJ2-1; no definite D call. V was cut by 1 base and J by 4 bases, with 5 bases left in between. The CDR3 is 13 amino acids. Germline-derived CDR1 and CDR2 are SGHAT and FQNNGV. CDR3 amino acids: CASSLVEYNEQFF. CDR3 coding DNA: TGTGCCAGCAGCTTAGTAGAATACAATGAGCAGTTCTTC. Complete variable domain (other parts from reference TRBV11-2 and TRBJ2-1): EAGVAQSPRYKIIEKRQSVAFWCNPISGHATLYWYQQILGQGPKLLIQFQNNGVVDDSQLPKDRFSAERLKGVDSTLKIQPAKLEDSAVYLCASSLVEYNEQFFGPGTRLTVL.

As to this clonotype: A much larger clonotype is one base distant, so this may be a read error. This chain joins TRBV7-2 and TRBJ2-3, with 13 bases fitting TRBD2. Germline assignment: CDR1 SGHTA and CDR2 FQGNSA. The CDR3 sequence is 14 residues long. The CDR3 coding sequence is TGTGCCAGCAGCCCAGGACTAGCGGGAGATTCGCAGTATTTT. This translates into CASSPGLAGDSQYF.